The clone carrying this T cell receptor (beta chain) was seen a few times. The data are from a study of beta chain features in type 1 diabetes. Sequencing targeted expressed TCRB transcripts, as all isolated RNA had been reverse transcribed. The method was immunoSEQ multiplex PCR; TCRdb's version includes in-frame clones alone and lacks a portion of them. The table has about 330,000 clones, 9.5% to 11% seen once; the top ten hold about 0.014%. This CDR3 is 15 amino acids long. CDR1 and CDR2 from the germline V gene are SGDLS and YYNGEE. Trimming cost V 3 bases and J 8 bases; bases outside gene matches: 11.

This clonotype originated in a woman younger than 45 in good health. Sequences were obtained from naive CD4+ T cells from blood. The chain uses TRBV9 and TRBJ2-1; TRBD2 matches at 7 bases. The CDR3 sequence is CASSGRGSGQDEQFF. CDR3 in DNA: TGTGCCAGCAGCGGGAGGGGTAGCGGGCAGGATGAGCAGTTCTTC.